The next 27 T cell receptor beta chains were all read from a single sample in a study of PD-1 blockade in classical Hodgkin lymphoma. As to time point: cycle 4 day 1 (C4D1), after five to seven weeks of nivolumab. All trial patients relapsed after autologous stem cell transplantation. The table came from immunoSEQ multiplex PCR; TCRdb's copy has only in-frame clones and leaves some out. The sample holds some 50,000 clones, 65% to 80% seen once. The starting material was peripheral blood mononuclear cells (PBMCs), obtained before the fourth cycle of nivolumab. These receptors all come from a human donor with classical Hodgkin lymphoma.

This CDR3 is CASSEVLGSVYEQYF. The CDR3 DNA reads TGTGCCAGCAGTGAAGTACTGGGCAGTGTCTACGAGCAGTACTTC. V gene TRBV6-1 combines with J gene TRBJ2-7; the D is unclear. Trimming removed 1 base at V and 3 bases at J, with 13 bases between. The V gene's germline CDR1 is MNHNS and CDR2 SASEGT. The CDR3 is made up of 15 amino acids.

This clone was counted once. The CDR3 bases are TGTGCCATCAGTGGGACAGGCGCCACCGGGGAGCTGTTTTTT. This sequence encodes CAISGTGATGELFF. This chain joins TRBV10-3 and TRBJ2-2, with TRBD1 matching over 7 bases. V was pared by 4 bases and J by 4 bases, with 3 bases of the junction left unmatched. The CDR3 covers 14 residues. Germline assignment: CDR1 ENHRY and CDR2 SYGVKD.

This chain joins TRBV11-2 and TRBJ1-2; no definite D call. The V gene's germline CDR1 is SGHAT and CDR2 FQNNGV. The ends were cut back, 5 bases at V and 7 bases at J, with 26 bases in the middle. The CDR3 extends over 17 amino acids. The CDR3 here is CASSNINGLTRSAGYTF. DNA for the CDR3: TGTGCCAGCAGCAACATTAATGGACTAACGAGGTCGGCTGGCTACACCTTC.

This clone was observed a handful of times. V is TRBV5-1 and J is TRBJ2-7, with a weak D call TRBD1 (5 bases). The CDR3 length is 13 residues. V shed 9 bases and J shed 0 bases, with 13 bases lying between them. Germline lookup yields CDR1 SGHRS and CDR2 YFSETQ. CDR3 DNA sequence: TGCGCCACGGCCCCACAGGACTCCTACGAGCAGTACTTC. Protein product: CATAPQDSYEQYF. The full variable domain, its missing parts supplied by reference TRBV5-1 and TRBJ2-7, is KAGVTQTPRYLIKTRGQQVTLSCSPISGHRSVSWYQQTPGQGLQFLFEYFSETQRNKGNFPGRFSGRQFSNSRSEMNVSTLELGDSALYLCATAPQDSYEQYFGPGTRLTVT.

The gene calls are TRBV4-1 and TRBJ2-1; 7 bases are a match to TRBD2. Looked up from germline, CDR1 is MGHRA and CDR2 is YSYEKL. This CDR3 has 17 residues. The V gene end was trimmed by 1 base and the J gene end by 4 bases; junction bases not matched to a gene: 10. CDR3 nucleotides: TGCGCCAGCAGCCAAGGTTTTATGCTAGCGGAATACAATGAGCAGTTCTTC. It yields the protein CASSQGFMLAEYNEQFF.

The V and J genes are TRBV10-3 and TRBJ2-3; tentative D call: TRBD1 (6 bases). This CDR3 comprises 14 residues. Trimming took 4 bases from V and 2 from J, leaving 10 bases between them. Looked up from germline, CDR1 is ENHRY and CDR2 is SYGVKD. The CDR3: CAISGDTVTDTQYF. Written as DNA, the CDR3 is TGTGCCATCAGTGGGGACACAGTCACAGATACGCAGTATTTT.

This clone was observed a few times. CDR3 in DNA: TGTGCCAGCAGTTACTTCCAGAACACTGAAGCTTTCTTT. This translates into CASSYFQNTEAFF. The chain has TRBV6-6 and TRBJ1-1; D is undetermined. Trimming removed 1 base at V and 1 base at J, with 4 bases between. Germline CDR1 reads MNHNY; CDR2 reads SVGAGI (reference sequence). This CDR3 comprises 13 residues.

V usage is TRBV5-1 and J usage is TRBJ2-5; D remains unclear. Near its end, the DNA agrees better with TRBJ2-7, so the J call may be wrong. The CDR3 loop spans 13 amino acids. Germline lookup yields CDR1 SGHRS and CDR2 YFSETQ. The CDR3 loop reads CASSLSTANEQYF. The CDR3 DNA is TGCGCCAGCAGCTTGAGTACGGCCAACGAGCAGTACTTC.

The chain couples TRBV5-1 to TRBJ2-7; TRBD1 matches 9 bases. Germline V lookup: CDR1 SGHRS, CDR2 YFSETQ. CDR3 length: 14 residues. Germline trimming cut 4 bases from V and 6 bases from J; bases unmatched to any gene: 8. The CDR3 loop is CASSPGPGQGEQYF. CDR3 DNA sequence: TGCGCCAGCAGCCCCGGACCGGGACAGGGCGAGCAGTACTTC.

This chain links TRBV7-9 with TRBJ2-7; either TRBD1 or TRBD2 may supply D (6 bases each). V was shortened by 0 bases and J by 6 bases, with 15 bases between the two germline ends. The CDR3 sequence is 15 residues long. The germline V gene has CDR1 SEHNR and CDR2 FQNEAQ (reference sequence). The CDR3 here is CASSLALPEGGEQYF. The CDR3, as DNA: TGTGCCAGCAGCTTAGCTTTGCCCGAGGGGGGCGAGCAGTACTTC.

The V and J genes are TRBV7-9 and TRBJ2-1, with 9 bases matching TRBD1. CDR3 length equals 15 residues. The germline V gene has CDR1 SEHNR and CDR2 FQNEAQ (reference sequence). V lost 3 bases, J lost 5 bases, and 5 bases stayed unmatched. CDR3 bases: TGTGCCAGCAGCTTCGACAGGGGGGTCCACAATGAGCAGTTCTTC. This codes for CASSFDRGVHNEQFF.

CDR3 residues: CASSPYQLPGGSYEQYF. In DNA, the CDR3 is TGTGCCAGCAGTCCATATCAACTGCCGGGAGGGTCCTACGAGCAGTACTTC. This chain joins TRBV28 and TRBJ2-7; 8 bases agree with TRBD2. The CDR3 extends over 17 amino acids. The junction had 13 bases not matched to a gene; V was cut back by 5 bases and J by 1 base. Germline CDR1 MDHEN, CDR2 SYDVKM.

This chain connects TRBV27 to TRBJ2-1, with a possible D match to TRBD1 (5 bases). The CDR3 is made up of 13 amino acids. The ends were cut back, 3 bases at V and 10 bases at J, with 13 bases in the middle. Germline CDR1 and CDR2: MNHEY and SMNVEV (reference sequence). The DNA for the CDR3 is TGTGCCAGCAGTTTTCCCGGCAGGGTCGAGCAGTTCTTC. Translating gives CASSFPGRVEQFF.

The chain links TRBV27 to TRBJ1-4; D remains ambiguous. Germline CDR1 is MNHEY and CDR2 is SMNVEV (reference sequence). The CDR3 has 15 residues. V shed 5 bases and J shed 5 bases, with 15 bases lying between them. The DNA of the CDR3 is TGTGCCAGCAGTGCACGGACGACGCAGAATGAAAAACTGTTTTTT. Its translation: CASSARTTQNEKLFF.

The chain employs TRBV19 and TRBJ2-4; D assignment may be TRBD1 or TRBD2 (7 bases each). The V gene's germline CDR1 is LNHDA and CDR2 SQIVND (reference sequence). This CDR3 is built from 14 residues. Trimming left V 5 bases short and J 4 bases short, with 12 bases between. The CDR3 region is CASSPRGGKNIQYF. CDR3 DNA: TGTGCCAGTAGTCCCAGGGGGGGAAAAAACATTCAGTACTTC.

V usage is TRBV5-4 and J usage is TRBJ2-3; 10 nucleotides line up with TRBD2. Germline lookup yields CDR1 SGHNT and CDR2 YYREEE (reference sequence). There are 16 residues in the CDR3. V gave up 0 bases and J gave up 0 bases; unmatched junction bases: 1. As DNA, the CDR3 is TGTGCCAGCAGCTTGGGACTAGCGGGTAGCACAGATACGCAGTATTTT. It is translated as CASSLGLAGSTDTQYF.

This chain joins TRBV6-5 and TRBJ1-2; possible D gene TRBD1, 5 bases. V gave up 3 bases and J gave up 2 bases, with 13 bases separating them. This CDR3 comprises 15 residues. Germline loops: CDR1 MNHEY, CDR2 SVGAGI. The CDR3 spells CASSYEQGVNYGYTF. The CDR3 DNA reads as TGTGCCAGCAGTTATGAGCAAGGGGTGAACTATGGCTACACCTTC.

This chain uses TRBV11-2 with TRBJ2-1; D not certain. This CDR3 has 15 amino acids. Germline CDR1 and CDR2: SGHAT and FQNNGV. With 1 base removed from V and 0 bases from J, the gap between germline ends came to 7 bases. The CDR3 here is CASSLAFSSYNEQFF. The CDR3 nucleotides are TGTGCCAGCAGCTTAGCATTCAGCTCCTACAATGAGCAGTTCTTC.

The V call is TRBV6-5, the J call TRBJ1-4; no clear D gene. Germline V gene sequence: CDR1 MNHEY, CDR2 SVGAGI. V gave up 2 bases and J gave up 0 bases, with 7 bases separating them. The CDR3 runs to 15 residues. The CDR3 DNA sequence: TGTGCCAGCAGTTACCTGGGTACAACTAATGAAAAACTGTTTTTT. It specifies CASSYLGTTNEKLFF.

The chain's CDR3 is CASSPPEGAAADEQFF. The DNA for the CDR3 is TGTGCCAGCAGCCCACCCGAGGGGGCGGCCGCGGATGAGCAGTTCTTC. The V gene is TRBV5-6, the J gene TRBJ2-1, with 7 bases fitting TRBD1. V lost 4 bases and J lost 8; bases outside the gene matches: 15. CDR3 length equals 16 residues. Germline lookup yields CDR1 SGHDT and CDR2 YYEEEE.

Note on this clone: The sample contains more than one DNA sequence encoding this CDR3. The CDR3 loop is CASSYSEGAGTEAFF. CDR3 nucleotide sequence: TGTGCCAGCAGTTACTCCGAGGGGGCGGGCACTGAAGCTTTCTTT. This chain links TRBV6-5 with TRBJ1-1; 7 bases line up with TRBD1. The junction had 5 bases not matched to a gene; V was cut back by 0 bases and J by 4 bases. The CDR3 is made up of 15 amino acids. Germline-derived CDR1 and CDR2 are MNHEY and SVGAGI.

This clone has a count of ten or more. The J gene is TRBJ2-5, the V gene TRBV6-5; D remains unclear. The length of the CDR3 is 14 residues. Trimming took off 0 bases at V and 5 bases at J, with 10 bases between the two ends. Germline CDR1 and CDR2: MNHEY and SVGAGI. The CDR3 region has the DNA TGTGCCAGCAGTTACTCGATTGTGGGGGAGACCCAGTACTTC. Its translation is CASSYSIVGETQYF.

The CDR3 spells CASSLPGTTAYEQYF. For the CDR3, the DNA is TGCGCCAGCAGCCTTCCTGGGACTACCGCCTACGAGCAGTACTTC. V is TRBV4-1 and J is TRBJ2-7; TRBD2 matches 7 bases. Per the germline V gene, CDR1 is MGHRA and CDR2 is YSYEKL. V was pared by 4 bases and J by 2 bases, with 8 bases of the junction left unmatched. The CDR3 totals 15 residues.

This clone has a count of ten or more. This rearrangement joins TRBV4-1 to TRBJ2-1, with 12 bases aligning to TRBD2. Per the germline V gene, CDR1 is MGHRA and CDR2 is YSYEKL. The CDR3 covers 19 residues. V dropped 5 bases and J dropped 0; count of bases not matched to a gene: 11. DNA of the CDR3: TGCGCCAGCAGCTTCGGACTAGCGGGATCAAGGAGCTCCTACAATGAGCAGTTCTTC. Translation gives CASSFGLAGSRSSYNEQFF.

The gene calls are TRBV28 and TRBJ1-5; 11 bases are shared with TRBD1. V was pared by 4 bases and J by 6 bases, with 2 bases of the junction left unmatched. This CDR3 spans 14 amino acids. Germline assignment: CDR1 MDHEN and CDR2 SYDVKM. CDR3 sequence (DNA): TGTGCCAGCAGTTGGACAGGGGGCTTTCAGCCCCAGCATTTT. Protein: CASSWTGGFQPQHF. Using reference TRBV28 and TRBJ1-5 for the parts outside the CDR3, the full variable domain is DVKVTQSSRYLVKRTGEKVFLECVQDMDHENMFWYRQDPGLGLRLIYFSYDVKMKEKGDIPEGYSVSREKKERFSLILESASTNQTSMYLCASSWTGGFQPQHFGDGTRLSIL.

There are a few counts of this clone. The V and J genes are TRBV7-9 and TRBJ1-1; no reliable D call. Germline loops: CDR1 SEHNR, CDR2 FQNEAQ (reference sequence). The CDR3 consists of 12 residues. V lost 8 bases and J lost 4, with 11 bases in between. The CDR3 DNA reads TGTGCCAGCCAAGGGAGGATCACTGAAGCTTTCTTT. It encodes CASQGRITEAFF.

V usage is TRBV27 and J usage is TRBJ2-2; D may be TRBD1 (6 bases). The germline V gene encodes CDR1 MNHEY and CDR2 SMNVEV (reference sequence). V was trimmed by 5 bases and J by 7 bases, leaving 11 bases between them. This CDR3 is 13 amino acids long. The CDR3 bases are TGTGCCAGCAGTCCACAGGGTAGCGGGGAGCTGTTTTTT. It yields the protein CASSPQGSGELFF.